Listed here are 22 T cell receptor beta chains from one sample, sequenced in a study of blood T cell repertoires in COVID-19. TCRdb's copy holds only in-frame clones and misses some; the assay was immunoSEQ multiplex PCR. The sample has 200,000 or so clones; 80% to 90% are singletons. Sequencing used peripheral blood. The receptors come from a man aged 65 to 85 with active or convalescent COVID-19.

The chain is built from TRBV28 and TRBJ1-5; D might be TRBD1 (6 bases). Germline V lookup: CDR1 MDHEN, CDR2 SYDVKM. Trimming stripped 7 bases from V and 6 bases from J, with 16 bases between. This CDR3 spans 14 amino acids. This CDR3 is CASTPGGGGQPQHF. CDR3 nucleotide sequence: TGTGCCAGCACTCCAGGTGGGGGCGGTCAGCCCCAGCATTTT. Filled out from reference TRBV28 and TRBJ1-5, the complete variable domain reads DVKVTQSSRYLVKRTGEKVFLECVQDMDHENMFWYRQDPGLGLRLIYFSYDVKMKEKGDIPEGYSVSREKKERFSLILESASTNQTSMYLCASTPGGGGQPQHFGDGTRLSIL.

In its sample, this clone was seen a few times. The CDR3 region has the DNA TGCGCCAGCAGCCAAGTGGGGAGACCAAGGAGTGAAAAACTGTTTTTT. Translated, it gives CASSQVGRPRSEKLFF. This chain joins TRBV4-3 and TRBJ1-4; no reliable D call. V lost 1 base, J lost 7 bases, and 16 bases lay in between. Germline CDR1 LGHNA, CDR2 YSLEER. The length of the CDR3 is 16 residues.

The CDR3 here is CAISEKKGALGYTF. The CDR3 bases are TGTGCCATCAGTGAGAAGAAAGGGGCCTTAGGCTACACCTTC. This rearrangement joins TRBV10-3 to TRBJ1-2; possibly TRBD1 for D (5 bases). Trimming cost V 2 bases and J 8 bases, with 15 bases left between them. CDR3 length equals 14 residues. Germline V lookup: CDR1 ENHRY, CDR2 SYGVKD.

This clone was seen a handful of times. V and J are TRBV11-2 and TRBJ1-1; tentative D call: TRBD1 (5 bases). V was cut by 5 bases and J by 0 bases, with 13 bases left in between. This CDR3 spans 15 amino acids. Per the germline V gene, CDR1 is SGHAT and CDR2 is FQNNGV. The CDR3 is CASSPRGGLNTEAFF. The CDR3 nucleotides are TGTGCCAGCAGCCCCCGGGGGGGGTTGAACACTGAAGCTTTCTTT.

CDR3 residues: CASSLHTGTSGMYEQYF. CDR3 bases: TGTGCCAGCAGCTTACACACCGGGACTAGCGGTATGTACGAGCAGTACTTC. The genes are TRBV9 and TRBJ2-7, with 11 nucleotides matching TRBD2. The V gene end was trimmed by 4 bases and the J gene end by 4 bases; junction bases not matched to a gene: 13. Germline CDR1 SGDLS, CDR2 YYNGEE. CDR3 size: 17 residues. The whole variable domain, remainder taken from reference TRBV9 and TRBJ2-7, is DSGVTQTPKHLITATGQRVTLRCSPRSGDLSVYWYQQSLDQGLQFLIQYYNGEERAKGNILERFSAQQFPDLHSELNLSSLELGDSALYFCASSLHTGTSGMYEQYFGPGTRLTVT.

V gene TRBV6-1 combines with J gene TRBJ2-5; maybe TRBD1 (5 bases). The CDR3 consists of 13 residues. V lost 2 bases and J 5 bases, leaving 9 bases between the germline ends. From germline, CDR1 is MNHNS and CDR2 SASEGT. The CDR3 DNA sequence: TGTGCCAGCAGTGAACAGGGCTCGGAGACCCAGTACTTC. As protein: CASSEQGSETQYF.

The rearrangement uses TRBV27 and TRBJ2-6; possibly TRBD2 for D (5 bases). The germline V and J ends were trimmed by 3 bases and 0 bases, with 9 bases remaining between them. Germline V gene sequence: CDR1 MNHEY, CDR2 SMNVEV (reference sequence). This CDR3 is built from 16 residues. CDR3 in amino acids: CASSFERSSGANVLTF. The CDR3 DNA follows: TGTGCCAGCAGTTTCGAGCGGAGCTCTGGGGCCAACGTCCTGACTTTC.

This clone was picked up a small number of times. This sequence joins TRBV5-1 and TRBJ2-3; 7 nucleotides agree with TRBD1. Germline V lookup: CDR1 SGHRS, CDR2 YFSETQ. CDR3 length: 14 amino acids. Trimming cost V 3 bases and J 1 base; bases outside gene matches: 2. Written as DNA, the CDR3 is TGCGCCAGCAGCTCGGGACAGCGCACAGATACGCAGTATTTT. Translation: CASSSGQRTDTQYF.

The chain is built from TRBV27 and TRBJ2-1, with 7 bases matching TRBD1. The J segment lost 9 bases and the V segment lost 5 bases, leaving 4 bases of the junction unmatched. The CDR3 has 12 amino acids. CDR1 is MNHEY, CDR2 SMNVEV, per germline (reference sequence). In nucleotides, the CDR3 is TGTGCCAGCAGTGACAGGGTAGCTGAGCAGTTCTTC. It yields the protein CASSDRVAEQFF.

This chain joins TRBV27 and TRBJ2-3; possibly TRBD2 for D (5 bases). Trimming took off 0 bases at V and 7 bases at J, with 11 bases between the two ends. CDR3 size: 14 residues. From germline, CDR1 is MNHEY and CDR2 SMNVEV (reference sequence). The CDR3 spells CASSLSYTRYTQYF. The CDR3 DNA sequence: TGTGCCAGCAGTTTATCCTATACTAGGTATACGCAGTATTTT.

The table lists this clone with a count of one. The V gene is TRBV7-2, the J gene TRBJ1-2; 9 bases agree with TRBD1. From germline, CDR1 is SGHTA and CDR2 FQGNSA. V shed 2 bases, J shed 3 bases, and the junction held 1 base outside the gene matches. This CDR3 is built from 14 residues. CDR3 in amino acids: CASSLTGGDYGYTF. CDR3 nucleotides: TGTGCCAGCAGCTTAACAGGGGGCGACTATGGCTACACCTTC.

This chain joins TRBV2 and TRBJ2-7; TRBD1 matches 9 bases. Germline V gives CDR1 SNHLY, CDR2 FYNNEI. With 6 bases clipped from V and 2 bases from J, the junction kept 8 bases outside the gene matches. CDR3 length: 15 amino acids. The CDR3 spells CASSQTGGRTYEQYF. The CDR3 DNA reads TGTGCCAGCAGCCAAACAGGGGGCAGGACCTACGAGCAGTACTTC.

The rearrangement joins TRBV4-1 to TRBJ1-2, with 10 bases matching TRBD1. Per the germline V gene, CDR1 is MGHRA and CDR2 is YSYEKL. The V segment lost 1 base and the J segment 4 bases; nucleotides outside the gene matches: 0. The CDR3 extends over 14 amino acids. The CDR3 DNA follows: TGCGCCAGCAGCCAAGGGGACAGGGGCTATGGCTACACCTTC. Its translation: CASSQGDRGYGYTF.

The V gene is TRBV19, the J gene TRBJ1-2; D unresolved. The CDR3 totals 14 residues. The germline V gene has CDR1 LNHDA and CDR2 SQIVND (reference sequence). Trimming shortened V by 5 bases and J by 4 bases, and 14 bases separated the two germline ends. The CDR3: CASSLPGGVYGYTF. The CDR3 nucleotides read TGTGCCAGTAGTCTTCCTGGCGGGGTCTATGGCTACACCTTC. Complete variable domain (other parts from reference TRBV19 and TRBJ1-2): DGGITQSPKYLFRKEGQNVTLSCEQNLNHDAMYWYRQDPGQGLRLIYYSQIVNDFQKGDIAEGYSVSREKKESFPLTVTSAQKNPTAFYLCASSLPGGVYGYTFGSGTRLTVV.

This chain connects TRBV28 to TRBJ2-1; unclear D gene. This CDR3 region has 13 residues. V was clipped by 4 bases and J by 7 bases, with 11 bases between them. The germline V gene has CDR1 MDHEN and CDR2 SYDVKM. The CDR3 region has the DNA TGTGCCAGCAGTTCCCCCCCTACGAATGAGCAGTTCTTC. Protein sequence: CASSSPPTNEQFF.

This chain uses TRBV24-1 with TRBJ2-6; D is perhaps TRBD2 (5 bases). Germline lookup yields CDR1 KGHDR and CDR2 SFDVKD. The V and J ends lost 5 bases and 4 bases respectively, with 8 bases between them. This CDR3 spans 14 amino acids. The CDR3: CATSASGGANVLTF. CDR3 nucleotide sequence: TGTGCCACCAGTGCTTCGGGGGGGGCCAACGTCCTGACTTTC.

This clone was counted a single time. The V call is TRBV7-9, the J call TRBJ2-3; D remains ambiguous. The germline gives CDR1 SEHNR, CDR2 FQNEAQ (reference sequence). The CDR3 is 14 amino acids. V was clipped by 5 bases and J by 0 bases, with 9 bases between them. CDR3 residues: CASSPSLSTDTQYF. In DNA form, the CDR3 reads TGTGCCAGCAGCCCGTCCCTTAGCACAGATACGCAGTATTTT.

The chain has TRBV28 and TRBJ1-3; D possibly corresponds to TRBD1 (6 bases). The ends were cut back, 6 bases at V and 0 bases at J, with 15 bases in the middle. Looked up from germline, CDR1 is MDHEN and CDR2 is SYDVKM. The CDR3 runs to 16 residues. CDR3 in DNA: TGTGCCAGCAGCTTCAGGGGATGGGGCTCTGGAAACACCATATATTTT. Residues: CASSFRGWGSGNTIYF.

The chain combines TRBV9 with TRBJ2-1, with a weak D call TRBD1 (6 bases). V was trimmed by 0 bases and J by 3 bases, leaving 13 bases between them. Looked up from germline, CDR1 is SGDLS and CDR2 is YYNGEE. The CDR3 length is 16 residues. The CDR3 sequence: CASSVGSGTNYNEQFF. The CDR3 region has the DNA TGTGCCAGCAGCGTAGGGTCCGGGACAAACTACAATGAGCAGTTCTTC.

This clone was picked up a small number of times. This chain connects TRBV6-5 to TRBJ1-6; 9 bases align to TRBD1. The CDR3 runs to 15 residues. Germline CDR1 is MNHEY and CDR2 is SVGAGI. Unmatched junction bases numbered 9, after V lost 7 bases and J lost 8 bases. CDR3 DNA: TGTGCCAGCACCCCCGGGACAGGGCTTGATTCACCCCTCCACTTT. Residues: CASTPGTGLDSPLHF.

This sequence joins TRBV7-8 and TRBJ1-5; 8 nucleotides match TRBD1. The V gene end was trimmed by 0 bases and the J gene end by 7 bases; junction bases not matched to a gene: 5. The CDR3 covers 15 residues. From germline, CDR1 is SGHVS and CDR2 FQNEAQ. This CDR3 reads CASSLADRDGQPQHF. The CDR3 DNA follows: TGTGCCAGCAGCTTAGCGGACAGGGACGGACAGCCCCAGCATTTT. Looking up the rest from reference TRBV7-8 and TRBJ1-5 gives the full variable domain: GAGVSQSPRYKVAKRGQDVALRCDPISGHVSLFWYQQALGQGPEFLTYFQNEAQLDKSGLPSDRFFAERPEGSVSTLKIQRTQQEDSAVYLCASSLADRDGQPQHFGDGTRLSIL.

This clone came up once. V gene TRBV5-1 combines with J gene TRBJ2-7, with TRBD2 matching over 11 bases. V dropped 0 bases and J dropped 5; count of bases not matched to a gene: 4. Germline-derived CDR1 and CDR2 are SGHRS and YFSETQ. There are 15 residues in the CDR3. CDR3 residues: CASSLASGRTHEQYF. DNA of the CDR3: TGCGCCAGCAGCTTGGCTAGCGGGAGGACCCACGAGCAGTACTTC. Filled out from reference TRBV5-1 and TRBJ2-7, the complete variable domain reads KAGVTQTPRYLIKTRGQQVTLSCSPISGHRSVSWYQQTPGQGLQFLFEYFSETQRNKGNFPGRFSGRQFSNSRSEMNVSTLELGDSALYLCASSLASGRTHEQYFGPGTRLTVT.